This T cell receptor beta chain is drawn from a study of graft-versus-host responses after intestinal transplantation. Whole-study context: Transplant recipients had multivisceral, liver-intestinal, or isolated intestinal grafts. Whole-study findings and limits: Peak levels of circulating GvH clones tracked with early post-transplant HvG declines. Across patients carrying graft-donor T cell macrochimerism, allografts held high graft-versus-host to host-versus-graft clonal ratios.

With regard to this clone: The antigen is undetermined.

This CDR3 is built from 15 residues. The germline gives CDR1 LGHNA, CDR2 YSLEER. The ends were cut back, 0 bases at V and 6 bases at J, with 15 bases in the middle. Here immunoSEQ multiplex PCR was the method, and the copy in TCRdb shows in-frame clones only, minus some. Among 20,000 to 25,000 clones listed, about 91% were seen once. Source: PBMCs, taken about 63 days after intestinal transplantation. The receptor's source is a human patient who received an intestinal transplant, so some T cells may come from the graft donor. The chain employs TRBV4-3 and TRBJ2-7; weak D call: TRBD2 (5 bases). The CDR3 protein is CASSQDGSRGREQYF. CDR3 nucleotide sequence: TGCGCCAGCAGCCAAGACGGCAGTAGAGGGCGCGAGCAGTACTTC.